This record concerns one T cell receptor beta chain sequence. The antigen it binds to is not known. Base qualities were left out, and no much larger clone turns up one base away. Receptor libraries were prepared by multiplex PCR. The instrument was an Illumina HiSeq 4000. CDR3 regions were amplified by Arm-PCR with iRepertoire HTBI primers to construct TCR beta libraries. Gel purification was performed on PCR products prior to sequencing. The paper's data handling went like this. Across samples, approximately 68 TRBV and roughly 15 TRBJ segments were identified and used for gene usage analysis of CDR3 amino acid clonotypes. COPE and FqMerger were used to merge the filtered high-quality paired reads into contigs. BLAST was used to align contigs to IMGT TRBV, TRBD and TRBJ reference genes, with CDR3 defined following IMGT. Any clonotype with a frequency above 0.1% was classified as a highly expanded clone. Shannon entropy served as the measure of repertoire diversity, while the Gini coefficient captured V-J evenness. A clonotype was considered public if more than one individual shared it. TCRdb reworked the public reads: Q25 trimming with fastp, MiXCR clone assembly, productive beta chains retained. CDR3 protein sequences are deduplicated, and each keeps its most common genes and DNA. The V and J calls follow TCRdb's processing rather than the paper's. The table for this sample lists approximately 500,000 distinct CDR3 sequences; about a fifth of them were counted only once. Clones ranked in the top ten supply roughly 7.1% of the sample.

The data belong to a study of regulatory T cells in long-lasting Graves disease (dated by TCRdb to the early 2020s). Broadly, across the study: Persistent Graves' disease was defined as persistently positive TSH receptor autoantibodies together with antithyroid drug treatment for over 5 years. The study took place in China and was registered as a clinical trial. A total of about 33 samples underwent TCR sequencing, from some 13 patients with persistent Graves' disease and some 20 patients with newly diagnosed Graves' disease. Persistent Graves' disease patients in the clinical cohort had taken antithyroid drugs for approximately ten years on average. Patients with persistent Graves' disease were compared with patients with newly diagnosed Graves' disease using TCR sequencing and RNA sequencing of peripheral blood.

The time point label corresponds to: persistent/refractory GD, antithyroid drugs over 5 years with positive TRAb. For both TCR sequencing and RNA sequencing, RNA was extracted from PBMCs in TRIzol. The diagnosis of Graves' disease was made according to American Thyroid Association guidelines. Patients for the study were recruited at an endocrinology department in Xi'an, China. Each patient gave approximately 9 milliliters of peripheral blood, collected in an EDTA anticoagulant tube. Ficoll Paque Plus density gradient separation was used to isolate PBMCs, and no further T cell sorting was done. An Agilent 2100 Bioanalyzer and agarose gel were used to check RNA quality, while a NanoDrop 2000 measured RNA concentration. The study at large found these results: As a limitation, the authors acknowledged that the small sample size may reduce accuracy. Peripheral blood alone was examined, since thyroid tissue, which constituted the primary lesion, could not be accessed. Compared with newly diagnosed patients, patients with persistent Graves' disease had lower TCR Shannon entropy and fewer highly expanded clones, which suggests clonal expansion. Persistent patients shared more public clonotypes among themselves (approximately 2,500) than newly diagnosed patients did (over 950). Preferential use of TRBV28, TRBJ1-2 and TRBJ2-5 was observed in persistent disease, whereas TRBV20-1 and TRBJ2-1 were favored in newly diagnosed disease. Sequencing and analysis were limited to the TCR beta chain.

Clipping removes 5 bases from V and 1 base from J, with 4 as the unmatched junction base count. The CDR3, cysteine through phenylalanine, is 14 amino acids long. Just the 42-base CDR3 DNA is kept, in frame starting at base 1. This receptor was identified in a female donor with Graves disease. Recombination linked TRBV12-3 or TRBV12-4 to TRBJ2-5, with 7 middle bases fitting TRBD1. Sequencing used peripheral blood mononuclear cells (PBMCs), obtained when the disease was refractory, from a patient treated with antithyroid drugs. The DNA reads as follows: TGTGCCAGCAGTACCGACAGGGCCCAAGAGACCCAGTACTTC. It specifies CASSTDRAQETQYF.